The source of this T cell receptor (beta chain) is a study of T cell responses to AZD1222 COVID-19 vaccine. Study results and limitations: Only a handful of AZD1222 recipients, six or seven in all, had baseline seropositivity. Vaccine-associated CD4 TCRs spanned spike, dominant at 160-218 and 743-854. After two AZD1222 doses, spike-specific TCR breadth and depth rose versus day 0.

The table came from immunoSEQ multiplex PCR; TCRdb's copy has only in-frame clones and leaves some out. The sample comprises more than 100,000 clones, around 92% of which are singletons, and about 1.9% rests with the top ten. The length of the CDR3 is 17 residues. Deletions cut 1 base from V and 0 bases from J, with 17 bases between. In germline, CDR1 is SGDLS, CDR2 YYNGEE. Of note for this clone: The antigen is unknown.

This material consisted of peripheral blood, taken 28 days after the second AZD1222 dose. The chain combines TRBV9 with TRBJ2-7; D is perhaps TRBD2 (5 bases). This receptor was taken from an adult who received the AZD1222 COVID-19 vaccine. CDR3: CASSVHPRTGTSYEQYF. Here the CDR3 DNA reads TGTGCCAGCAGCGTACACCCGAGGACGGGAACCTCCTACGAGCAGTACTTC.